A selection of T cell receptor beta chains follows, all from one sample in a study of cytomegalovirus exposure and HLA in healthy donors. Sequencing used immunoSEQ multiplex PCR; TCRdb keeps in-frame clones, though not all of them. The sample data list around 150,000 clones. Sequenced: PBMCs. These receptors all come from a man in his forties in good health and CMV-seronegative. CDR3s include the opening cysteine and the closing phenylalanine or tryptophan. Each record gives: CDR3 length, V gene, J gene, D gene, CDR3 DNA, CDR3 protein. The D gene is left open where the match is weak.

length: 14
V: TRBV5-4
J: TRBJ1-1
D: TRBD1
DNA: TGTGCCAGCAGGGGGGACAGGGCCAACACTGAAGCTTTCTTT
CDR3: CASRGDRANTEAFF

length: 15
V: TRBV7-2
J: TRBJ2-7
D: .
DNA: TGTGCCAGCAGCTTAGGCGCTAGCCTCACCTACGAGCAGTACTTC
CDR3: CASSLGASLTYEQYF

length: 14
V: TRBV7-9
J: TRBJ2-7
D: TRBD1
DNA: TGTGCCAGCAGCTTTGGGGAGACAGGGCCCGAGCAGTACTTC
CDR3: CASSFGETGPEQYF

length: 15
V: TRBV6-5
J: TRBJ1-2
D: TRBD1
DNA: TGTGCCAGCAGTTACCGGGACAGGGGGAACTATGGCTACACCTTC
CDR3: CASSYRDRGNYGYTF

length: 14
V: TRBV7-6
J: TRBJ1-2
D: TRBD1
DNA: TGTGCCAGCAGCCCGACCGGGACAGGGGGGGGCTACACCTTC
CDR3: CASSPTGTGGGYTF

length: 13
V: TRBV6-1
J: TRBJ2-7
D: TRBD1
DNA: TGTGCCAGCCTGGACAGGGCTCTCTACGAGCAGTACTTC
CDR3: CASLDRALYEQYF

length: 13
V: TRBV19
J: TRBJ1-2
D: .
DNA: TGTGCCAGTAGTATTTCGCAGAACTATGGCTACACCTTC
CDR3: CASSISQNYGYTF

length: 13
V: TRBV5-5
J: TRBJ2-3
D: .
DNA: TGTGCCAGCAATGAACAGCTCACAGATACGCAGTATTTT
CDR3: CASNEQLTDTQYF

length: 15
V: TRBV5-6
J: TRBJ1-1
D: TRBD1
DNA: TGTGCCAGCAGCCTGGTGGACAGGGGGCGATTAGAAGCTTTCTTT
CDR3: CASSLVDRGRLEAFF

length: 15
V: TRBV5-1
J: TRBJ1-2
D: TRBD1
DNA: TGCGCCAGCAGCTTGGTGGGACAGGGGGCCTCTGGCTACACCTTC
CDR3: CASSLVGQGASGYTF

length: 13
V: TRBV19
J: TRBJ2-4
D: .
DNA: TGTGCCAGTACGGCAGGGAACCAAAACATTCAGTACTTC
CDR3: CASTAGNQNIQYF

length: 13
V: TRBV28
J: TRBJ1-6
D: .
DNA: TGTGCCAGCAGTCCCGGGGGGGTTTTACCCCTCCACTTT
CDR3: CASSPGGVLPLHF

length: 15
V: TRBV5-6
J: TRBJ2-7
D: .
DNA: TGTGCCAGCAGCTTGGAAGGCGGGGTTCTTTACGAGCAGTACTTC
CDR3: CASSLEGGVLYEQYF

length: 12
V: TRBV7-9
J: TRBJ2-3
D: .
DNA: TGTGCCAGCGGTTCGAACAGAGATACGCAGTATTTT
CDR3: CASGSNRDTQYF

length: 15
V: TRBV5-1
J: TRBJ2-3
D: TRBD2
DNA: TGCGCCAGCAGCTCACTAGCGTTAGGGTCAGATACGCAGTATTTT
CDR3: CASSSLALGSDTQYF

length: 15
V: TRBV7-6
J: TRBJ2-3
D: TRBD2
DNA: TGTGCCAGCAGCCAGGGACTAGCGGGGTTAGATACGCAGTATTTT
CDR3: CASSQGLAGLDTQYF

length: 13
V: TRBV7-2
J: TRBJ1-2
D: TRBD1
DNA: TGTGCCAGCAGCCCCAGGGGGCCAGACGGCTACACCTTC
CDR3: CASSPRGPDGYTF

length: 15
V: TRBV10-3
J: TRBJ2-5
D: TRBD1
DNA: TGTGCCATCAGTAAAGGGGACAGGGGGATGGAGACCCAGTACTTC
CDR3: CAISKGDRGMETQYF

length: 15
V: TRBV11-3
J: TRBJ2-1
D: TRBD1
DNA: TGTGCCAGCAGCCCCCTGGACAGGGGGCTCGATGAGCAGTTCTTC
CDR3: CASSPLDRGLDEQFF

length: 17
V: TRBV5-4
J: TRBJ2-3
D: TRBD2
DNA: TGTGCCAGCATCGACCACTCTAGCGGGGCCATCACAGATACGCAGTATTTT
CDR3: CASIDHSSGAITDTQYF

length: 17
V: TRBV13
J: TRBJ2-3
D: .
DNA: TGTGCCACCATGGCCCGGGGGTGGGCCCGGGTACCAGATACGCAGTATTTT
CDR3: CATMARGWARVPDTQYF

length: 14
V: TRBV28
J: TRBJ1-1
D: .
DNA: TGTGCCAGCACCCTGGGGAGTATGAACACTGAAGCTTTCTTT
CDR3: CASTLGSMNTEAFF

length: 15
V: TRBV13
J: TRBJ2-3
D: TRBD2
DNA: TGTGCCAGCAGCCTTAGGGGACTAGATACAGATACGCAGTATTTT
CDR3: CASSLRGLDTDTQYF

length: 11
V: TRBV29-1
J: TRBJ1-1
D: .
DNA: TGCAGCGTTGAGAGGCTCACTGAAGCTTTCTTT
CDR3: CSVERLTEAFF

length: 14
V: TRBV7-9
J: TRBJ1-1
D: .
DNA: TGTGCCAGCAGCTTGCGGGGGGCGGCCACTGAAGCTTTCTTT
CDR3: CASSLRGAATEAFF

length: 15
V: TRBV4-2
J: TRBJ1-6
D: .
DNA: TGTGCCAGCAGCCAAGCGCAGGGGTATAATTCACCCCTCCACTTT
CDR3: CASSQAQGYNSPLHF

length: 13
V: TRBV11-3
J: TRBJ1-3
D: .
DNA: TGTGCCAGCAGCTTAGAAGAGGGAAACACCATATATTTT
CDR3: CASSLEEGNTIYF

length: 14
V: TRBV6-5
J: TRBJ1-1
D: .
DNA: TGTGCCAGCAGGAGCAGGGGAGGGGCCACTGAAGCTTTCTTT
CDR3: CASRSRGGATEAFF

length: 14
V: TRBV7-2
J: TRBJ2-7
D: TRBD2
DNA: TGTGCCAGCCTCTCGGGGGGGAGCAGCTACGAGCAGTACTTC
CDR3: CASLSGGSSYEQYF

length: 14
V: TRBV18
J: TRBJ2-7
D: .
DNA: TGTGCCAGCTCATTAAACCTCAGGGCCTCCGAGCAGTACTTC
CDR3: CASSLNLRASEQYF

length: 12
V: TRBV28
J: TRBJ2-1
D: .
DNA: TGTGCCAGCAGTTTGACCGGGTATGAGCAGTTCTTC
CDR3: CASSLTGYEQFF

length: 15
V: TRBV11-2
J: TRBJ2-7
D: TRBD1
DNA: TGTGCCAGCAGCTTTCAGACAGGGGGTGGTTACGAGCAGTACTTC
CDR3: CASSFQTGGGYEQYF

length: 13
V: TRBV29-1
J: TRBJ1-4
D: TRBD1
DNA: TGCAGCTCACAGGGGGCGGGCGATAGGAAACTGTTTTTT
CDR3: CSSQGAGDRKLFF

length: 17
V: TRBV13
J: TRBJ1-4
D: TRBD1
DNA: TGTGCCAGCAGCATTTCCGGGACAGGGAGGGCTAATGAAAAACTGTTTTTT
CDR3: CASSISGTGRANEKLFF

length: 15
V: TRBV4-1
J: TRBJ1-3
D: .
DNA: TGCGCCAGCAGCCAAGATTCCTCAGGTGGAAACACCATATATTTT
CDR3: CASSQDSSGGNTIYF

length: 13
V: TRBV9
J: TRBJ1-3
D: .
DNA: TGTGCCAGCAGCGATAGACAGGGAAACACCATATATTTT
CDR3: CASSDRQGNTIYF

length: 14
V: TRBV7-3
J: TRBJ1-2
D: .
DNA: TGTGCCAGCAGCCCACAAAACCAGGGGTATGGCTACACCTTC
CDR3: CASSPQNQGYGYTF

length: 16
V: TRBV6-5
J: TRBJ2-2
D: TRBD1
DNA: TGTGCCAGCAGTTACCAGACAGGGACGAACACCGGGGAGCTGTTTTTT
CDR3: CASSYQTGTNTGELFF

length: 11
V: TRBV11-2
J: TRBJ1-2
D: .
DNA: TGTGCCAGCAGCCCACTCTATGGCTACACCTTC
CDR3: CASSPLYGYTF

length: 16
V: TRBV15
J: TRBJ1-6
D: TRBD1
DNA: TGTGCCACCAGCAGAGAGGCAGACAGGGGTGGATCACCCCTCCACTTT
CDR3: CATSREADRGGSPLHF

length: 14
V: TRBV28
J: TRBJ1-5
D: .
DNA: TGTGCCAGCAGCCCCGGAGGGAGCAATCAGCCCCAGCATTTT
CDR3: CASSPGGSNQPQHF

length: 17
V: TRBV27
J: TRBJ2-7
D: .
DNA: TGTGCCAGCACTCCGCCGGGACACAAATCGACCCCCTACGAGCAGTACTTC
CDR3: CASTPPGHKSTPYEQYF

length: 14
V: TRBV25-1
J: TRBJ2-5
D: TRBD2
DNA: TGTGCCAGCACCCTAGCGGGGGTGGGGGAGACCCAGTACTTC
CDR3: CASTLAGVGETQYF

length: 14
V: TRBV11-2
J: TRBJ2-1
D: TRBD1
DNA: TGTGCCAGCAGCTGGACAGGGGGTTACAATGAGCAGTTCTTC
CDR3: CASSWTGGYNEQFF

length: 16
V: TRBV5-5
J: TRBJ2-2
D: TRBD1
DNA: TGTGCCAGCAGCTCCCTAAACCGACAGGGCCCCGGGGAGCTGTTTTTT
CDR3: CASSSLNRQGPGELFF

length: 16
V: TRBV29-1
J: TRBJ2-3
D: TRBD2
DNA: TGCAGCGTTGAAGGTCATAGCGGGGGGGCAGCAGATACGCAGTATTTT
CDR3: CSVEGHSGGAADTQYF

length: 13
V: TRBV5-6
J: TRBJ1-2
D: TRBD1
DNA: TGTGCCAGCAGCCTACAGGGGGCGGGTGGCTACACCTTC
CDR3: CASSLQGAGGYTF

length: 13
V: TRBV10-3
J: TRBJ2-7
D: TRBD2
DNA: TGTGCCATCACTAGCGGGGATTCCTACGAGCAGTACTTC
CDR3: CAITSGDSYEQYF

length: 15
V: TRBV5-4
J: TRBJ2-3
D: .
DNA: TGTGCCAGCAGCTTGGCGTTAAGAGGGCCAGATACGCAGTATTTT
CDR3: CASSLALRGPDTQYF

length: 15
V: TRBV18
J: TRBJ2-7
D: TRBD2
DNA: TGTGCCAGCTCACCTCGGGGGGGTGTTGAGAACGAGCAGTACTTC
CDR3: CASSPRGGVENEQYF

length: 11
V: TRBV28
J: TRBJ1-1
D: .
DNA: TGTGCCAGCAGTTCCACCATGCGAGCTTTCTTT
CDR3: CASSSTMRAFF

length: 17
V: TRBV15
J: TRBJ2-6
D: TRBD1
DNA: TGTGCCACCAGCAAGACAGGGGCCCCCTCTGGGGCCAACGTCCTGACTTTC
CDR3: CATSKTGAPSGANVLTF

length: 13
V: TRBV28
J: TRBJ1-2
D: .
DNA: TGTGCCAGCAGTTCCGGTTATAACGGGGGCTACACCTTC
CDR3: CASSSGYNGGYTF

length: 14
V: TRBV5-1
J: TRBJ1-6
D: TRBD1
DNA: TGCGCCAGCACCCCCGGGACAGGGGGTTCACCCCTCCACTTT
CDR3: CASTPGTGGSPLHF

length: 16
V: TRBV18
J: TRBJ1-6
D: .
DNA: TGTGCCAGCTCACCACAGTCCGCGGGAGGCAATTCACCCCTCCACTTT
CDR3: CASSPQSAGGNSPLHF

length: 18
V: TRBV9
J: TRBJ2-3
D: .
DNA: TGTGCCAGCAGCGTAGCCCCCTATCGGGGGGCCGGCACAGATACGCAGTATTTT
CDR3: CASSVAPYRGAGTDTQYF

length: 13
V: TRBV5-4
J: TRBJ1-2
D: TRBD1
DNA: TGTGCCAGCAGCTGGACAGGCGGTTATGGCTACACCTTC
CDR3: CASSWTGGYGYTF